This TCR beta chain was profiled in a study of neurological immune-mediated disorders. Study-level points and caveats: None of the CDR3 amino acid sequences in expanded clones turned up in more than one subject, which points to private repertoires in all groups.

A note on this clonotype: Its antigen is unidentified.

Time point denoted: longitudinal time-point 3. Healthy control samples came from blood bank volunteers in Maryland, USA. Preparation of the unsorted libraries drew on 2 million PBMCs stored at -80 C. The authors produced cDNA by 5'RACE using 10-nucleotide random UMIs. TCRdb used MiXCR to reprocess the 5' RACE reads, holding one entry per CDR3 protein. The data contain approximately 47,000 distinct CDR3 sequences, less than 15% of them singletons. The CDR3 sequence is 16 residues long. This chain connects TRBV21-1 to TRBJ2-5; TRBD2, as called in the table, went unchecked against the DNA. TRBV21-1 is reported as a pseudogene. The sample was PBMCs. The sequence derives from a man aged 30-40 years in good health. DNA of the CDR3: TGTTCCAGCAGCAAAACTAGCGGGGGGAAGATCGAGACCCAGTACTTC. It specifies CSSSKTSGGKIETQYF.